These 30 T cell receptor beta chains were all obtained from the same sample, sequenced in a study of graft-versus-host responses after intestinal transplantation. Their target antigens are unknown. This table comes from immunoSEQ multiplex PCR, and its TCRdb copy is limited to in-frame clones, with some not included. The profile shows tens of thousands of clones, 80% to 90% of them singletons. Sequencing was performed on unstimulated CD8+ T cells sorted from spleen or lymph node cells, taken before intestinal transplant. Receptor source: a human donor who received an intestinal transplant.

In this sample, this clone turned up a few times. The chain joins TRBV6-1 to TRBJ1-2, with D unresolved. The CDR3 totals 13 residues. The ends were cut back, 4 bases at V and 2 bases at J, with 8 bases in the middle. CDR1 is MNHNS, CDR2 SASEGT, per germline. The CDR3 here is CASSGSENYGYTF. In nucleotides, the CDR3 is TGTGCCAGCAGTGGTTCAGAAAACTATGGCTACACCTTC.

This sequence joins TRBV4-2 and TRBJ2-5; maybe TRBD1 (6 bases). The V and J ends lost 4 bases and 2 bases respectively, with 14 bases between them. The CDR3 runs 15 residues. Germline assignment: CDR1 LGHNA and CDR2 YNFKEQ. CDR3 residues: CASSPRATGQETQYF. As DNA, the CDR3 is TGTGCCAGCAGCCCCCGCGCGACAGGTCAAGAGACCCAGTACTTC.

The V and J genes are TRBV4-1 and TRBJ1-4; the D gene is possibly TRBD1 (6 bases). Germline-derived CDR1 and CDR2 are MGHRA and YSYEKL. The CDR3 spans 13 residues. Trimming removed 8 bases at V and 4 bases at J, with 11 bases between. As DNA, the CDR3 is TGCGCCAGCCGAGGACAGATTAATGAAAAACTGTTTTTT. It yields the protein CASRGQINEKLFF.

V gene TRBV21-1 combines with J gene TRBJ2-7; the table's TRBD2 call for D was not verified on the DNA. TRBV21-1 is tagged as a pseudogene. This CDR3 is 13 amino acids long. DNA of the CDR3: TGTGCCAGCAGCACCTGCGAGATCTACGAGCAGTACTTC. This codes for CASSTCEIYEQYF.

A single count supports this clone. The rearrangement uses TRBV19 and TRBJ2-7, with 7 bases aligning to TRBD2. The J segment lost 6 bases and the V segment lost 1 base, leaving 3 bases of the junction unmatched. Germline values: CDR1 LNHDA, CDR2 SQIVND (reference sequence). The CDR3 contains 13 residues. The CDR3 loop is CASSIGGSTEQYF. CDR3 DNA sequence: TGTGCCAGTAGTATAGGCGGGAGCACCGAGCAGTACTTC.

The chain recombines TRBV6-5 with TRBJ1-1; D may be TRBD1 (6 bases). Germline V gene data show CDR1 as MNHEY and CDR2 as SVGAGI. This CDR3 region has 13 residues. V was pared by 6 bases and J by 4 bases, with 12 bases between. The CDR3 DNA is TGTGCCAGCAGACAGGGAGAGAGCACTGAAGCTTTCTTT. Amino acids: CASRQGESTEAFF.

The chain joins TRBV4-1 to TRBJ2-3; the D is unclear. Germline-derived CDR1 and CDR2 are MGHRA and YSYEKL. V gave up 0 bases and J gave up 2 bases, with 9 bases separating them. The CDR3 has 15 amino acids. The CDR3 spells CASSQDRIYTDTQYF. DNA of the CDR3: TGCGCCAGCAGCCAAGACAGGATATACACAGATACGCAGTATTTT.

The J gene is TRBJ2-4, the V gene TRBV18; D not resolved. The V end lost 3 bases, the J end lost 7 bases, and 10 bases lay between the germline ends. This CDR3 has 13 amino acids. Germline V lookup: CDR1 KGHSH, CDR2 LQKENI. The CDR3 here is CASSPPLRNIQYF. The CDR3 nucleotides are TGTGCCAGCTCACCCCCGCTGAGGAACATTCAGTACTTC.

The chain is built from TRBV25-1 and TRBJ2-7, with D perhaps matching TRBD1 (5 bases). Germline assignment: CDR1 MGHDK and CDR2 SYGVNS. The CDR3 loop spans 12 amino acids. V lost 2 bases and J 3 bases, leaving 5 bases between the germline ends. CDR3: CASSEQGYEQYF. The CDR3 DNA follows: TGTGCCAGCAGTGAACAGGGCTACGAGCAGTACTTC.

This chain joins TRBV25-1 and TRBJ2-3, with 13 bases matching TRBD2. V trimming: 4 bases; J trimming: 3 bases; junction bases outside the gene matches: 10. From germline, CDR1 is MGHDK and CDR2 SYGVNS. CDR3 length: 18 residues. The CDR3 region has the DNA TGTGCCAGCAGTGTAAGTCGACTAGCGGGGGGTGTGACAGATACGCAGTATTTT. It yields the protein CASSVSRLAGGVTDTQYF.

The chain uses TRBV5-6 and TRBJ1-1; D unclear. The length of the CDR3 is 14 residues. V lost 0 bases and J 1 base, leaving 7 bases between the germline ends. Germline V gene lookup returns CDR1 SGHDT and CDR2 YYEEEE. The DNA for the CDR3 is TGTGCCAGCAGCTTGGATTCTTCGAACACTGAAGCTTTCTTT. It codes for CASSLDSSNTEAFF.

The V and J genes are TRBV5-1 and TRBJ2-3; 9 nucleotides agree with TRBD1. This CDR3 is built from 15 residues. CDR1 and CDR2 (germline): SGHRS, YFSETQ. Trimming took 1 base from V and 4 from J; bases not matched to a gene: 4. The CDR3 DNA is TGCGCCAGCAGCTTGAAACAGGGGGCATCAGATACGCAGTATTTT. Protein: CASSLKQGASDTQYF.

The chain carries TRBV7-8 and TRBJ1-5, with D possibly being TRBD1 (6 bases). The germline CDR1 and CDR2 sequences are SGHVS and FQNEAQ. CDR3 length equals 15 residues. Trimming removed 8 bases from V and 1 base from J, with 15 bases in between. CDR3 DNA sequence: TGTGCCAGCTCTTTAACCACAGGGAGCAATCAGCCCCAGCATTTT. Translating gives CASSLTTGSNQPQHF.

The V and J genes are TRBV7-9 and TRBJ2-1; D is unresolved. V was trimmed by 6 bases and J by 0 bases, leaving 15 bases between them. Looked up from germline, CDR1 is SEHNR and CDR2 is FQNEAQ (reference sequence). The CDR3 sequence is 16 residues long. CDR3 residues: CASRQPTGHSYNEQFF. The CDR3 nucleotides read TGTGCCAGCAGGCAACCGACGGGTCACTCCTACAATGAGCAGTTCTTC. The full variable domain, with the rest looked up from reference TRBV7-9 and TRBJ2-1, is DTGVSQNPRHKITKRGQNVTFRCDPISEHNRLYWYRQTLGQGPEFLTYFQNEAQLEKSRLLSDRFSAERPKGSFSTLEIQRTEQGDSAMYLCASRQPTGHSYNEQFFGPGTRLTVL.

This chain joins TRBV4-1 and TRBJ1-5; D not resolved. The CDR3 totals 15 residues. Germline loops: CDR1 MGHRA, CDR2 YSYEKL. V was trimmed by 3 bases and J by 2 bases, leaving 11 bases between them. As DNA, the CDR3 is TGCGCCAGCAGCCAGGACGGAGGGCGCAATCAGCCCCAGCATTTT. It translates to CASSQDGGRNQPQHF.

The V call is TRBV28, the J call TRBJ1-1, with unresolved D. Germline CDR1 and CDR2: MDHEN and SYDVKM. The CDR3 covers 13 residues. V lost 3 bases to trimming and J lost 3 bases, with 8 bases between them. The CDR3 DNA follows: TGTGCCAGCAGTTTCAACGGGGACACTGAAGCTTTCTTT. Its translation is CASSFNGDTEAFF.

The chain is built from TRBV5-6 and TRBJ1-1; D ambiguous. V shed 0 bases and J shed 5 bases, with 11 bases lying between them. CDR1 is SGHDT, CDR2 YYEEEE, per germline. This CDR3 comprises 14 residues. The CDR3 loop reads CASSLAARRTEAFF. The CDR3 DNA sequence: TGTGCCAGCAGCTTGGCCGCCAGGAGGACTGAAGCTTTCTTT.

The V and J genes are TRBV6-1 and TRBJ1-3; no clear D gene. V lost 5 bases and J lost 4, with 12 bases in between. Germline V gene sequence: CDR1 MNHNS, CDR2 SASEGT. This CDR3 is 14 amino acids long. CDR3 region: CASSLLGSGNTIYF. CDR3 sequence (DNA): TGTGCCAGCAGTCTACTAGGATCGGGAAACACCATATATTTT.

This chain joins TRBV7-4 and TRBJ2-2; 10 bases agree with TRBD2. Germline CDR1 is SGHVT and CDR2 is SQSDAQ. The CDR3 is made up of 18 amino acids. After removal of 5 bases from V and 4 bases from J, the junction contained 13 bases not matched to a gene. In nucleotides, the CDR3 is TGTGCCAGCAGCCCCAGGAAGCGGGAGGGCCGGGTCACCGGGGAGCTGTTTTTT. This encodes CASSPRKREGRVTGELFF. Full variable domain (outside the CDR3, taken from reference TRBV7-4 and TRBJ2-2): GAGVSQSPRYKVAKRGRDVALRCDSISGHVTLYWYRQTLGQGSEVLTYSQSDAQRDKSGRPSGRFSAERPERSVSTLKIQRTEQGDSAVYLCASSPRKREGRVTGELFFGEGSRLTVL.

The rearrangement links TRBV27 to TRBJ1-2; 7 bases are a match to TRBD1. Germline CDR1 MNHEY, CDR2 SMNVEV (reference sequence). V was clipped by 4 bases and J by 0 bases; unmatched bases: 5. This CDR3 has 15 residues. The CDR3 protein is CASSCRQGTNYGYTF. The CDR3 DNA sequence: TGTGCCAGCAGTTGTAGACAGGGAACTAACTATGGCTACACCTTC.

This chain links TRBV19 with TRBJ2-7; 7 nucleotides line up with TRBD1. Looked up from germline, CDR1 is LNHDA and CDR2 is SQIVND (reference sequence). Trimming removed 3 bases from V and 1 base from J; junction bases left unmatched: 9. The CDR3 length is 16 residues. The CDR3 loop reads CASSIRGGALSYEQYF. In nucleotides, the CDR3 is TGTGCCAGTAGTATTCGAGGGGGCGCGTTATCCTACGAGCAGTACTTC.

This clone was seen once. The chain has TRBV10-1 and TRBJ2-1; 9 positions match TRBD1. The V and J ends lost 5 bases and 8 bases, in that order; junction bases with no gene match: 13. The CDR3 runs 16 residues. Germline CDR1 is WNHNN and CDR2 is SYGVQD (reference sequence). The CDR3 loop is CASSPSGTGLADEQFF. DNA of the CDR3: TGCGCCAGCAGTCCCTCCGGGACAGGGTTAGCCGATGAGCAGTTCTTC.

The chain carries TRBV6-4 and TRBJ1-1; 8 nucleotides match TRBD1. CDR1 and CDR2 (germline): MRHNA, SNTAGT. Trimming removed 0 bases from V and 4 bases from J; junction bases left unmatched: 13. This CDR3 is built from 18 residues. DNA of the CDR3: TGTGCCAGCAGTGACTCCCCCCTGACAGGGGCCTTGGGCACTGAAGCTTTCTTT. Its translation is CASSDSPLTGALGTEAFF.

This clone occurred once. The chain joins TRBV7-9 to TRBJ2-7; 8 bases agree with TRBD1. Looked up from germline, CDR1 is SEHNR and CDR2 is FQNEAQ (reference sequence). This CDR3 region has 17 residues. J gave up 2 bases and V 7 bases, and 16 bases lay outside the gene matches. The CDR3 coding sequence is TGTGCCAGCACCACGGACAGGGAAGAGGGAGGCCCCTACGAGCAGTACTTC. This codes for CASTTDREEGGPYEQYF.

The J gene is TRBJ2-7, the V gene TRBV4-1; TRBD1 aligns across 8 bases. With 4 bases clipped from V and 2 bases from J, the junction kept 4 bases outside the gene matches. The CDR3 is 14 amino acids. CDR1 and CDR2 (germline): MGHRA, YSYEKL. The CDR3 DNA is TGCGCCAGCAGCCGCGGACAGGGAACCTACGAGCAGTACTTC. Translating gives CASSRGQGTYEQYF.

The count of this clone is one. CDR3 DNA sequence: TGTGCCAGCACCGCCCCCGGGACAGACTTCTATGGCTACACCTTC. Translation: CASTAPGTDFYGYTF. V is TRBV6-1 and J is TRBJ1-2, with 7 bases matching TRBD1. This CDR3 comprises 15 residues. Germline V gene sequence: CDR1 MNHNS, CDR2 SASEGT. Losses at the gene ends were 7 bases for V and 4 bases for J; bases not matched to a gene: 12.

The CDR3 bases are TGTGCCAGCAGCTTAGGGGCTAGCGGGACCTACGAGCAGTACTTC. Translating it yields CASSLGASGTYEQYF. The chain combines TRBV11-2 with TRBJ2-7; TRBD2 aligns across 9 bases. With V trimmed by 1 base and J by 2 bases, 3 bases remained unmatched. Germline V gene sequence: CDR1 SGHAT, CDR2 FQNNGV. The length of the CDR3 is 15 residues.

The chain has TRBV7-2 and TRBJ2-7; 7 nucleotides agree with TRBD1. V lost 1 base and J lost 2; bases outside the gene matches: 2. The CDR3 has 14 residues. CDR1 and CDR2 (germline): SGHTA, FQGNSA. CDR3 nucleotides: TGTGCCAGCAGCTTAGGGACAGGTCCCTACGAGCAGTACTTC. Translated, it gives CASSLGTGPYEQYF.

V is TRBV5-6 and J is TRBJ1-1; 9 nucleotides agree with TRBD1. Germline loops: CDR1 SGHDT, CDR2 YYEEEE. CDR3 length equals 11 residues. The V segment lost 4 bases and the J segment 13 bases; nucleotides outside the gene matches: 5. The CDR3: CASSDGQGFFF. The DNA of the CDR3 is TGTGCCAGCAGCGACGGACAGGGGTTTTTCTTT. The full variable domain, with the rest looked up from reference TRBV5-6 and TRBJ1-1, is DAGVTQSPTHLIKTRGQQVTLRCSPKSGHDTVSWYQQALGQGPQFIFQYYEEEERQRGNFPDRFSGHQFPNYSSELNVNALLLGDSALYLCASSDGQGFFFGQGTRLTVV.

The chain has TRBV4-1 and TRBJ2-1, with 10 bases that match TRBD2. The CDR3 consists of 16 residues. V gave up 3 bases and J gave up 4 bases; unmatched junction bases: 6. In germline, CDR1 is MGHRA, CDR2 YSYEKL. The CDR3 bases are TGCGCCAGCAGCCAGGTTGGACTAGCGGATTACAATGAGCAGTTCTTC. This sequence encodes CASSQVGLADYNEQFF.